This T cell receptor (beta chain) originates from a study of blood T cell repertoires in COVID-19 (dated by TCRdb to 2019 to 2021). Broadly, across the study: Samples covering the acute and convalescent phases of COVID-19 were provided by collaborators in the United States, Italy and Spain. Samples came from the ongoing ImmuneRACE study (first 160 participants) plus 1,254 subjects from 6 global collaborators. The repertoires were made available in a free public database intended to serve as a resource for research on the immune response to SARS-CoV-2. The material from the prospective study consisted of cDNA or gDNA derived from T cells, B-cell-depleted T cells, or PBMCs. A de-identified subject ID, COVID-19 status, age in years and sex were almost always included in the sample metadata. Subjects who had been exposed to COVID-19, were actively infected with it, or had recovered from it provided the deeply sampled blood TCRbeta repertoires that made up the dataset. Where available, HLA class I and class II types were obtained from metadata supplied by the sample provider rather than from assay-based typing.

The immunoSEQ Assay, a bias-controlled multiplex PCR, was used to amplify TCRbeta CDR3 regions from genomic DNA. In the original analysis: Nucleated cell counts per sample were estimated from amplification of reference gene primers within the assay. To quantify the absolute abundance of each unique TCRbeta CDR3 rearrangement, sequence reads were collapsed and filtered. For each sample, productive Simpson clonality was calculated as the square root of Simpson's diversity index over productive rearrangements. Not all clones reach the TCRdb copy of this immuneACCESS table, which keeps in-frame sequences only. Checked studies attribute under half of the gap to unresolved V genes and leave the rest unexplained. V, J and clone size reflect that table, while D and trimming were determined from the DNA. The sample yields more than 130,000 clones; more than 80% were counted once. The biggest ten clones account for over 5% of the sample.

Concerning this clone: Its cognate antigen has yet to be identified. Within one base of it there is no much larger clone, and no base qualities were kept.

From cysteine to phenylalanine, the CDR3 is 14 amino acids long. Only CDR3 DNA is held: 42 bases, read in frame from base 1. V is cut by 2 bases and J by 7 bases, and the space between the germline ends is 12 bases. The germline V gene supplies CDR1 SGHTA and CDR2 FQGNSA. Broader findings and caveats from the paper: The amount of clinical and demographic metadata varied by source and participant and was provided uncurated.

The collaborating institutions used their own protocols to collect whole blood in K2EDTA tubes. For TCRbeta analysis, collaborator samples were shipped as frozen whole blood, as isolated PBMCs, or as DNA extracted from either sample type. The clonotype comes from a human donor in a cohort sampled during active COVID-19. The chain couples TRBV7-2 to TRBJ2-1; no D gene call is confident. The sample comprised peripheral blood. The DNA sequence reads TGTGCCAGCAGCTTACCTAGAAATCGAAATGAGCAGTTCTTC. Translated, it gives CASSLPRNRNEQFF.